These T cell receptor beta chains were read from a single sample in a study of blood T cell repertoires in COVID-19. Here immunoSEQ multiplex PCR was the method, and the copy in TCRdb shows in-frame clones only, minus some. The sample lists around 300,000 clones, over 80% seen once, with more than 5% in the top ten. Sequencing input: PBMCs or T cells enriched from blood (not recorded which). Receptor source: a young man who had recovered from COVID-19. CDR3s include the opening cysteine and the closing phenylalanine or tryptophan. A D gene is named only where the DNA matches it firmly.

d_gene: TRBD1
v_gene: TRBV5-1
j_gene: TRBJ2-2
CDR3aa: CASSPGTGFGREGELFF

d_gene: TRBD1
v_gene: TRBV7-3
j_gene: TRBJ1-1
CDR3aa: CASSLGTGRPAFF

d_gene: TRBD1
v_gene: TRBV29-1
j_gene: TRBJ2-5
CDR3aa: CSVGQGARRETQYF

d_gene: NA
v_gene: TRBV5-1
j_gene: TRBJ2-7
CDR3aa: CASSSTGPYEQYF

d_gene: NA
v_gene: TRBV5-1
j_gene: TRBJ1-1
CDR3aa: CASSPQGYTEAFF

d_gene: NA
v_gene: TRBV10-2
j_gene: TRBJ1-1
CDR3aa: CASTTRGNTEAFF

d_gene: TRBD1
v_gene: TRBV6-2/TRBV6-3
j_gene: TRBJ1-1
CDR3aa: CASSYSPGQLNTEAFF

d_gene: TRBD2
v_gene: TRBV28
j_gene: TRBJ2-3
CDR3aa: CASSPGGARGRRTDTQYF

d_gene: NA
v_gene: TRBV15
j_gene: TRBJ2-5
CDR3aa: CATSREKTGRRSGTQYF

d_gene: NA
v_gene: TRBV5-1
j_gene: TRBJ1-3
CDR3aa: CASRSSGRNTIYF

d_gene: NA
v_gene: TRBV5-4
j_gene: TRBJ1-2
CDR3aa: CASSITGRGDYGYTF

d_gene: NA
v_gene: TRBV28
j_gene: TRBJ2-7
CDR3aa: CASSLQGSSYEQYF

d_gene: TRBD1
v_gene: TRBV2
j_gene: TRBJ2-7
CDR3aa: CASSEPGQGSYEQYF

d_gene: TRBD1
v_gene: TRBV30
j_gene: TRBJ1-2
CDR3aa: CAWSVGFPGQGALNYGYTF

d_gene: NA
v_gene: TRBV7-9
j_gene: TRBJ1-1
CDR3aa: CASSYREEAFF

d_gene: TRBD1
v_gene: TRBV14
j_gene: TRBJ1-4
CDR3aa: CASSQDPWTGPEKLFF

d_gene: NA
v_gene: TRBV10-2
j_gene: TRBJ1-1
CDR3aa: CASSWKGNEAFF

d_gene: TRBD1
v_gene: TRBV12-3/TRBV12-4
j_gene: TRBJ2-7
CDR3aa: CASSFDRDYEQYF

d_gene: NA
v_gene: TRBV28
j_gene: TRBJ1-2
CDR3aa: CASSSPSYTGRGGYTF

d_gene: NA
v_gene: TRBV11-2
j_gene: TRBJ1-3
CDR3aa: CASSLVLRGEAGNTIYF

d_gene: TRBD1
v_gene: TRBV5-4
j_gene: TRBJ2-7
CDR3aa: CASSRTGEFYEQYF

d_gene: TRBD1
v_gene: TRBV27
j_gene: TRBJ1-2
CDR3aa: CASSIDRVGAGYTF

d_gene: TRBD2
v_gene: TRBV4-2
j_gene: TRBJ2-6
CDR3aa: CASSTGTSSGANVLTF

d_gene: NA
v_gene: TRBV30
j_gene: TRBJ1-2
CDR3aa: CAWSVSEGYGYTF

d_gene: NA
v_gene: TRBV6-5
j_gene: TRBJ2-5
CDR3aa: CASLPQNQETQYF

d_gene: NA
v_gene: TRBV18
j_gene: TRBJ2-3
CDR3aa: CASSPIRDTQYF

d_gene: NA
v_gene: TRBV27
j_gene: TRBJ1-2
CDR3aa: CASSSLILGGYGYTF

d_gene: TRBD2
v_gene: TRBV28
j_gene: TRBJ2-3
CDR3aa: CASTPGYRGLDIADTQYF

d_gene: TRBD1
v_gene: TRBV18
j_gene: TRBJ1-5
CDR3aa: CASSPPRTGGQPQHF

d_gene: TRBD2
v_gene: TRBV5-4
j_gene: TRBJ2-1
CDR3aa: CASSLYRGGNPNEQFF

d_gene: TRBD2
v_gene: TRBV5-4
j_gene: TRBJ2-7
CDR3aa: CASSATSGRKSYEQYF

d_gene: TRBD1
v_gene: TRBV9
j_gene: TRBJ2-1
CDR3aa: CASSPVVGRDRGNEQFF

d_gene: NA
v_gene: TRBV3-1/TRBV3-2
j_gene: TRBJ1-5
CDR3aa: CASSLGGGGYQPQHF

d_gene: NA
v_gene: TRBV3-1/TRBV3-2
j_gene: TRBJ1-1
CDR3aa: CASSQRTMNTEAFF

d_gene: NA
v_gene: TRBV7-9
j_gene: TRBJ2-5
CDR3aa: CASSLIRGLQYF

d_gene: TRBD1
v_gene: TRBV11-3
j_gene: TRBJ2-3
CDR3aa: CASSTGTGSTDTQYF

d_gene: TRBD1
v_gene: TRBV27
j_gene: TRBJ2-7
CDR3aa: CASRRGTGVYEQYF

d_gene: NA
v_gene: TRBV9
j_gene: TRBJ1-2
CDR3aa: CASSVDLLPGGYGYTF

d_gene: TRBD2
v_gene: TRBV9
j_gene: TRBJ2-7
CDR3aa: CASSKKAGDPYEQYF

d_gene: TRBD1
v_gene: TRBV18
j_gene: TRBJ2-2
CDR3aa: CASSEQQGANTGELFF

d_gene: TRBD2
v_gene: TRBV9
j_gene: TRBJ2-3
CDR3aa: CASSVVAAGGADTQYF

d_gene: TRBD2
v_gene: TRBV5-1
j_gene: TRBJ2-2
CDR3aa: CASSSLPPSGVHTGELFF